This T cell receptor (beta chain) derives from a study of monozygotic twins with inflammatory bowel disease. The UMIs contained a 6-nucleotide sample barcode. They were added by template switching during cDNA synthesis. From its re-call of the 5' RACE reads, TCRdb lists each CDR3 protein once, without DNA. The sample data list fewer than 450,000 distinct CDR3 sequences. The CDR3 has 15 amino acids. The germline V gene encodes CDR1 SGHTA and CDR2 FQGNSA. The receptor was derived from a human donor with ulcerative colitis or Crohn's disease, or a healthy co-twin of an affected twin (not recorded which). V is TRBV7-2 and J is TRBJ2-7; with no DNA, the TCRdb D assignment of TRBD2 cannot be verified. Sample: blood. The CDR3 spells CASSSTSGGLYEQYF.